This T cell receptor beta chain is from a study of blood T cells in healthy people across ages. Study conclusions and caveats: Strong correlation existed between TCR beta diversity and naive T cell percentage. A roughly linear fall in TCR beta diversity per million T cells was seen with increasing age.

As concerns this clonotype: The antigen remains undetermined.

Each sample had at least 6.5 million PBMCs isolated. Germline V gene lookup returns CDR1 SGHTA and CDR2 FQGNSA. This CDR3 is built from 15 residues. V was pared by 5 bases and J by 8 bases, with 9 bases of the junction left unmatched. With a J-beta primer mix and a sample-barcoded 5' primer, a second PCR ran about 7 to 11 cycles. TCRdb reprocessed the 5' RACE reads via MiXCR and lists one record per CDR3 protein. Here the sample spans around 1,900,000 distinct CDR3 sequences, 30% to 40% being singletons. What was sequenced was blood. J is TRBJ2-3 and V is TRBV7-2, with 11 bases matching TRBD2. This TCR derives from a human donor in good health. The DNA of the CDR3 is TGTGCCAGCAGCACGGGACTAGCGGCCCCAGCTACGCAGTATTTT. This codes for CASSTGLAAPATQYF.